The 10 T cell receptor beta chains presented below share a single source sample, sequenced in a study of response to subunit inactivated influenza vaccine. MiXCR, applied by TCRdb to the RT-PCR reads, yields one record per CDR3 protein. The sample contains roughly 190,000 distinct CDR3 sequences, roughly an eighth of which appear only once. The source material was CD8+ T cells sorted from PBMCs, sampled 5 days after vaccination. The origin of the receptors is a man aged 45-65 years who received an inactivated influenza vaccine.

The chain has TRBV3-1 and TRBJ2-3; D perhaps matches TRBD2 (6 bases). In germline, CDR1 is LGHDT, CDR2 YNNKEL (reference sequence). Trimming left V 1 base short and J 0 bases short, with 11 bases between. This CDR3 region has 16 residues. CDR3 loop: CASSQVFSGSTDTQYF. The CDR3 bases are TGTGCCAGCAGCCAAGTATTCAGCGGGAGCACAGATACGCAGTATTTT.

The chain is built from TRBV4-3 and TRBJ2-3; D is perhaps TRBD1 (5 bases). Germline V CDR1 and CDR2: LGHNA, YSLEER. The CDR3 extends over 16 amino acids. V was trimmed by 1 base and J by 2 bases, leaving 13 bases between them. In nucleotides, the CDR3 is TGCGCCAGCAGCCAAGTCAGGGATGGATTCACAGATACGCAGTATTTT. As protein: CASSQVRDGFTDTQYF.

This clonotype was detected many times. The rearrangement joins TRBV5-1 to TRBJ1-1, with D tentatively TRBD1 (5 bases). CDR3 length: 14 residues. V lost 4 bases, J lost 3 bases, and 13 bases lay in between. The germline V gene encodes CDR1 SGHRS and CDR2 YFSETQ. In DNA, the CDR3 is TGCGCCAGCAGCCCCGGTGACAGTCACACTGAAGCTTTCTTT. Its translation is CASSPGDSHTEAFF.

This clonotype was recorded a few times. V is TRBV6-2 or TRBV6-3 and J is TRBJ2-1; 10 bases align to TRBD2. CDR3 length equals 14 residues. CDR1 and CDR2 from the germline V gene are MNHEY and SVGEGT. Unmatched junction bases numbered 4, after V lost 2 bases and J lost 9 bases. Here the CDR3 DNA reads TGTGCCAGCAGTTACGGGCTAGCGGGGGCTGAGCAGTTCTTC. This sequence encodes CASSYGLAGAEQFF.

This chain joins TRBV9 and TRBJ2-5; D may be TRBD2 (6 bases). The length of the CDR3 is 17 residues. Trimming removed 2 bases at V and 0 bases at J, with 17 bases between. Germline values: CDR1 SGDLS, CDR2 YYNGEE. The CDR3 nucleotides read TGTGCCAGCAGCGTGGGGGTTGCGGGGCCGTACCAAGAGACCCAGTACTTC. Translated, it gives CASSVGVAGPYQETQYF.

The chain recombines TRBV12-3 or TRBV12-4 with TRBJ1-6; D is ambiguous. This CDR3 spans 12 amino acids. Between the trimmed V and J ends, which lost 6 bases and 5 bases, there was a span of 5 bases. CDR3 sequence reads: CASRPDNSPLHF. For the CDR3, the DNA is TGTGCCAGCAGACCGGATAATTCACCCCTCCACTTT.

This clonotype was counted between two and nine times. This sequence joins TRBV7-8 and TRBJ2-7, with a possible D match to TRBD1 (6 bases). There are 15 residues in the CDR3. V was clipped by 1 base and J by 5 bases, with 15 bases between them. The germline V gene has CDR1 SGHVS and CDR2 FQNEAQ. CDR3 in DNA: TGTGCCAGCAGCTTAGTTGCAGGGGAAATCCACGAGCAGTACTTC. Protein product: CASSLVAGEIHEQYF. The whole variable domain, filled in from reference TRBV7-8 and TRBJ2-7, reads GAGVSQSPRYKVAKRGQDVALRCDPISGHVSLFWYQQALGQGPEFLTYFQNEAQLDKSGLPSDRFFAERPEGSVSTLKIQRTQQEDSAVYLCASSLVAGEIHEQYFGPGTRLTVT.

There are many counts of this clonotype. This rearrangement joins TRBV12-3 or TRBV12-4 to TRBJ2-1, with D maybe TRBD1 (6 bases). Between the trimmed V and J ends, which lost 6 bases and 13 bases, there was a span of 16 bases. The CDR3 has 12 residues. The CDR3 loop reads CASSHTVGQQFF. DNA for the CDR3: TGTGCCAGCAGCCATACGGTGGGACAACAGTTCTTC.

There are a few counts of this clonotype. The chain combines TRBV6-5 with TRBJ2-1, with 7 bases that match TRBD2. Germline trimming cut 2 bases from V and 7 bases from J; bases unmatched to any gene: 11. CDR1 MNHEY and CDR2 SVGAGI come from the germline V gene. The CDR3 runs 16 residues. CDR3 DNA sequence: TGTGCCAGCAGTTACGGGAGCGGGAAGGACCGAAATGAGCAGTTCTTC. This codes for CASSYGSGKDRNEQFF.

This rearrangement joins TRBV11-1 to TRBJ2-7, with D perhaps given as TRBD1 or TRBD2 (5 bases each). V was trimmed by 4 bases and J by 1 base, leaving 14 bases between them. The CDR3 loop spans 15 amino acids. Per the germline V gene, CDR1 is SGHAT and CDR2 is FQDESV (reference sequence). The DNA of the CDR3 is TGTGCCAGCAGCTCAGAGCAGTGGGGGTCCTACGAGCAGTACTTC. Translated, it gives CASSSEQWGSYEQYF. The full variable domain, in which reference TRBV11-1 and TRBJ2-7 provide the parts outside the CDR3, is EAEVAQSPRYKITEKSQAVAFWCDPISGHATLYWYRQILGQGPELLVQFQDESVVDDSQLPKDRFSAERLKGVDSTLKIQPAELGDSAMYLCASSSEQWGSYEQYFGPGTRLTVT.